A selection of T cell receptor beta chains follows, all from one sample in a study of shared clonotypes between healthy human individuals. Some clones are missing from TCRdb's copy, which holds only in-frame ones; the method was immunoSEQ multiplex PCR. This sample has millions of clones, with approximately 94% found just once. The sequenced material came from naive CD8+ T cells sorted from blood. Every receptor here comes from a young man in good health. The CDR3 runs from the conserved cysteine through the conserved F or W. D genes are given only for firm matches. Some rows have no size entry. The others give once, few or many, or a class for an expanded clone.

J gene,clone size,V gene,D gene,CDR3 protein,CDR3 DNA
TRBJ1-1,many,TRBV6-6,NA,CASSYGSMNTEAFF,TGTGCCAGCAGTTATGGTTCTATGAACACTGAAGCTTTCTTT
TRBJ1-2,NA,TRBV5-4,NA,CASSWGGAYGYIF,TGTGCCAGCAGCTGGGGTGGGGCCTATGGCTACATCTTC
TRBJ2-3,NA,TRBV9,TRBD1,CASSVEGTGLDTQYF,TGTGCCAGCAGCGTAGAAGGGACAGGGTTGGATACGCAGTATTTT
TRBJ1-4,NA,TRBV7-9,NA,CASTASSGANEKLFF,TGTGCCAGCACCGCTAGCTCAGGGGCTAATGAAAAACTGTTTTTT
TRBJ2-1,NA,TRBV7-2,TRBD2,CASSILLAGSLDEQFF,TGTGCCAGCAGCATACTACTAGCGGGAAGTCTCGATGAGCAGTTCTTC
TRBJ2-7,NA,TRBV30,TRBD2,CAGGLAGYEQYF,TGTGCCGGCGGACTAGCGGGCTACGAGCAGTACTTC
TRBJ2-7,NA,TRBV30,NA,CAWRPGNFYEQYF,TGTGCCTGGAGACCAGGGAACTTCTACGAGCAGTACTTC
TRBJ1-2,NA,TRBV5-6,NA,CASGWGALSDNYGYTF,TGTGCCAGCGGATGGGGGGCCCTCTCCGATAACTATGGCTACACCTTC
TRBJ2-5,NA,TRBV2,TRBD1,CASSWTGGETQYF,TGTGCCAGCAGTTGGACAGGGGGGGAGACCCAGTACTTC
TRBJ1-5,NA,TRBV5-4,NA,CASSLGTGQPQHF,TGTGCCAGCAGCTTAGGTACAGGGCAGCCCCAGCATTTT
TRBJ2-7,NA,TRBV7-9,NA,CASSLEAGIYYEQYF,TGTGCCAGCAGCTTAGAGGCAGGGATCTACTACGAGCAGTACTTC
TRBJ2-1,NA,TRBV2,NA,CASSDVGYEQFF,TGTGCCAGCAGTGATGTGGGATATGAGCAGTTCTTC
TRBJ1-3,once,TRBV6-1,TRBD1,CASRKAGTEGNTIYF,TGTGCCAGCAGGAAGGCCGGGACAGAGGGAAACACCATATATTTT
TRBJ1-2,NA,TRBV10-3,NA,CAISADVFLINYGYTF,TGTGCCATCAGTGCGGACGTGTTCCTTATTAACTATGGCTACACCTTC
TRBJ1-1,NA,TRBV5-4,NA,CASSPRDHTEAFF,TGTGCCAGCAGCCCCCGGGATCACACTGAAGCTTTCTTT
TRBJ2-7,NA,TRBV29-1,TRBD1,CSVDGTGYEQYF,TGCAGCGTTGACGGGACAGGGTACGAGCAGTACTTC
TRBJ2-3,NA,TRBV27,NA,CASSSWASTADTQYF,TGTGCCAGCAGTTCGTGGGCCTCGACGGCAGATACGCAGTATTTT
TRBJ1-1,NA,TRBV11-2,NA,CASSLGHLTEAFF,TGTGCCAGCAGCTTAGGACACCTCACTGAAGCTTTCTTT
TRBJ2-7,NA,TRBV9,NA,CASSVGGNYEQYF,TGTGCCAGCAGCGTAGGGGGGAACTACGAGCAGTACTTC
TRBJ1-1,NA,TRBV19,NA,CASIGQNTEAFF,TGTGCCAGTATAGGACAGAACACTGAAGCTTTCTTT
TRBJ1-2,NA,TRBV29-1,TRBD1,CSVRDRGNYGYTF,TGCAGCGTCAGGGACAGGGGAAACTATGGCTACACCTTC
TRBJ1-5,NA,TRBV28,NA,CASSLSLEYSNQPQHF,TGTGCCAGCAGTTTAAGTCTTGAATATAGCAATCAGCCCCAGCATTTT
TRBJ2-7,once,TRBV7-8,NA,CASSLRTPYEQYF,TGTGCCAGCAGCTTGAGGACTCCGTACGAGCAGTACTTC
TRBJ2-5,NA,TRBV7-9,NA,CASSLNFLSQETQYF,TGTGCCAGCAGCTTAAATTTCCTATCTCAAGAGACCCAGTACTTC
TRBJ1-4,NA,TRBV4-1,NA,CASSQDWSKGGKLFF,TGCGCCAGCAGCCAAGATTGGTCCAAGGGTGGAAAACTGTTTTTT
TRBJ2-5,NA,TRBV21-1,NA,CASSRSGGAWDETQYF,TGTGCCAGCAGCAGGAGCGGGGGGGCGTGGGACGAGACCCAGTACTTC
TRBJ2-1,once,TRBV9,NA,CASSVEGRTYNEQFF,TGTGCCAGCAGCGTAGAAGGACGGACTTACAATGAGCAGTTCTTC
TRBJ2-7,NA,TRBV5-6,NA,CASSSTFSYEQYF,TGTGCCAGCAGCTCGACTTTCTCCTACGAGCAGTACTTC
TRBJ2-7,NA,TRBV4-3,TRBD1,CASSQRPGQSFYEQYF,TGCGCCAGCAGCCAACGTCCGGGACAGTCCTTCTACGAGCAGTACTTC
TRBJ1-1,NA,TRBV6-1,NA,CASSVGGLSTEAFF,TGTGCCAGCAGTGTGGGGGGCTTAAGCACTGAAGCTTTCTTT
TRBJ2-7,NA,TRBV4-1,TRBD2,CASSQDLKAGVTTEQYF,TGCGCCAGCAGCCAAGATCTAAAAGCGGGAGTGACAACCGAGCAGTACTTC
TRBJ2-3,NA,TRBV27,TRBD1,CASSLRSLDRLSTDTQYF,TGTGCCAGCAGTTTGCGATCCTTGGACAGGCTTAGCACAGATACGCAGTATTTT
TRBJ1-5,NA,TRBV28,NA,CASSPTRRGDQPQHF,TGTGCCAGCAGCCCAACACGGCGGGGCGATCAGCCCCAGCATTTT
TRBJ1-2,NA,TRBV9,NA,CASSVGSGDGYTF,TGTGCCAGCAGCGTAGGTTCAGGGGATGGCTACACCTTC
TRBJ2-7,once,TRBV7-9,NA,CASSLWPYEQYF,TGTGCCAGCAGCTTATGGCCTTACGAGCAGTACTTC
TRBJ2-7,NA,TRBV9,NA,CASSVADSPYEQYF,TGTGCCAGCAGCGTAGCTGACAGTCCCTACGAGCAGTACTTC
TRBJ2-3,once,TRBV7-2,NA,CASSLYADTQYF,TGTGCCAGCAGCTTATACGCAGATACGCAGTATTTT